The clone carrying this T cell receptor (beta chain) was found once. As yet, its antigen is unknown. In germline, CDR1 is SGHTA, CDR2 FQGNSA. The CDR3 spans 11 residues. V lost 8 bases, J lost 6 bases, and 9 bases lay in between. The data stem from a study of cytomegalovirus exposure and HLA in healthy donors. Broader study findings: In a later analysis, productive TCRs from donors in an Asian-associated ancestry cluster reportedly carried fewer N-insertions than the cohort mean.

Primers: 60 Vbeta forward and 13 Jbeta reverse. Profiled with immunoSEQ multiplex PCR; TCRdb holds only in-frame clones, not every one. The sample holds under 250,000 clones, about 85% seen once. This TCR was recovered from a human donor in good health. Sample: PBMCs. The chain joins TRBV7-2 to TRBJ2-3; no clear D. This CDR3 reads CASHPRDTQYF. The CDR3 DNA reads TGTGCCAGCCATCCTCGGGATACGCAGTATTTT. Full variable domain (outside the CDR3, taken from reference TRBV7-2 and TRBJ2-3): GAGVSQSPSNKVTEKGKDVELRCDPISGHTALYWYRQSLGQGLEFLIYFQGNSAPDKSGLPSDRFSAERTGGSVSTLTIQRTQQEDSAVYLCASHPRDTQYFGPGTRLTVL.